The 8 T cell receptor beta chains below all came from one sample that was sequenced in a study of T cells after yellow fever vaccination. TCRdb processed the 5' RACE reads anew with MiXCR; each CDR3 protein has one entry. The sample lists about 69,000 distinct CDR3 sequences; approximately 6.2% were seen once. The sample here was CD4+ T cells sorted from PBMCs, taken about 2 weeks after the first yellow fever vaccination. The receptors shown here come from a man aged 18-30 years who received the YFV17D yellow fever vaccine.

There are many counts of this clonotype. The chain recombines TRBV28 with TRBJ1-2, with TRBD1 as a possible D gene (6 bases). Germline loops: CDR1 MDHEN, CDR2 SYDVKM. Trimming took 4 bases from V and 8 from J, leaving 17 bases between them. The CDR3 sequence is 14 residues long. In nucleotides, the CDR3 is TGTGCCAGCAGTTATGGGGGGCTTGCCCAGGGCTACACCTTC. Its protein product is CASSYGGLAQGYTF.

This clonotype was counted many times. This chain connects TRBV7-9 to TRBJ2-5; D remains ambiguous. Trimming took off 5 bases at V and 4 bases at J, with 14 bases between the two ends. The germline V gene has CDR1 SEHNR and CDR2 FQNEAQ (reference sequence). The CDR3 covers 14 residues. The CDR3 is CASSLVASGETQYF. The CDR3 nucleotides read TGTGCCAGCAGCCTAGTAGCCTCTGGAGAGACCCAGTACTTC.

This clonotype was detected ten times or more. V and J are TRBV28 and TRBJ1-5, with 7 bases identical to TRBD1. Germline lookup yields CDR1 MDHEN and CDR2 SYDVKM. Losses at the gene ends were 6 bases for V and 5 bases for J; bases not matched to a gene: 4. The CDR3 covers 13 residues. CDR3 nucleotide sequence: TGTGCCAGCAGATCGGGACAGCATCAGCCCCAGCATTTT. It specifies CASRSGQHQPQHF.

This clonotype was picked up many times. Written as DNA, the CDR3 is TGTGCCAGCACCCTACGGCGGGCTAGCGGGGGGTATGAGCAGTTCTTC. Protein: CASTLRRASGGYEQFF. The chain combines TRBV6-1 with TRBJ2-1; 11 bases are shared with TRBD2. With 7 bases clipped from V and 8 bases from J, the junction kept 13 bases outside the gene matches. Looked up from germline, CDR1 is MNHNS and CDR2 is SASEGT. The CDR3 extends over 16 amino acids.

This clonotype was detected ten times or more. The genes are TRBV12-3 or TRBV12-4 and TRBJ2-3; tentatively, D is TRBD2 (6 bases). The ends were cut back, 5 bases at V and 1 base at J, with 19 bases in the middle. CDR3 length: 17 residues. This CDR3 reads CASSLLITSRRTDTQYF. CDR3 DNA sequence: TGTGCCAGCAGTCTTCTTATCACTAGCCGTCGCACAGATACGCAGTATTTT.

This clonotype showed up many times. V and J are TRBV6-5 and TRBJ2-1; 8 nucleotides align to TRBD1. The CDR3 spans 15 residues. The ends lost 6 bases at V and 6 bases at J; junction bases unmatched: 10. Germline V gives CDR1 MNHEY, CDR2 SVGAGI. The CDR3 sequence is CASSSQGALGNEQFF. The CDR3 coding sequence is TGTGCCAGCAGCTCCCAGGGGGCGCTTGGCAATGAGCAGTTCTTC.

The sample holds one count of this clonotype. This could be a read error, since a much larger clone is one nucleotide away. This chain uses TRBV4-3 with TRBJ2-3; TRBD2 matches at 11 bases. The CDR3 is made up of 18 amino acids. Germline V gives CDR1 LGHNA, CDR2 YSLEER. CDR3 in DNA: TGCGCCACCAGCCAGGGAACCCTACTAGCGGGGGGCACAGATACGCAGTATTTT. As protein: CATSQGTLLAGGTDTQYF.

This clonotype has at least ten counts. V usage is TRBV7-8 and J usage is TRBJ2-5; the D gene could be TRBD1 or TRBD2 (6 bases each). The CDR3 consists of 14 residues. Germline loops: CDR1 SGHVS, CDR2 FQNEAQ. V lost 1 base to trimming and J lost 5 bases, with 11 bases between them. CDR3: CASSLDPGAETQYF. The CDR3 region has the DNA TGTGCCAGCAGCTTAGACCCGGGGGCCGAGACCCAGTACTTC.